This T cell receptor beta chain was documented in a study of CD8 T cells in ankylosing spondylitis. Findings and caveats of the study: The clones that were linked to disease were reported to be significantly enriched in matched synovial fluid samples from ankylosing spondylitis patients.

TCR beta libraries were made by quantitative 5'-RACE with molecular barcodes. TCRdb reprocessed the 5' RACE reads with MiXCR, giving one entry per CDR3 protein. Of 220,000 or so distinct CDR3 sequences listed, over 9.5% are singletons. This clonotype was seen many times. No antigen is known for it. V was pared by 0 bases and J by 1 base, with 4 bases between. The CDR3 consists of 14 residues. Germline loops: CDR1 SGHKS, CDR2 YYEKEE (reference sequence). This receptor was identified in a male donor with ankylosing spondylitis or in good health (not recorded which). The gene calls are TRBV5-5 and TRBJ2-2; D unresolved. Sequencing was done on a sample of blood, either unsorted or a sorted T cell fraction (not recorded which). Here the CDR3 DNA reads TGTGCCAGCAGCTTGGCCGTGAACACCGGGGAGCTGTTTTTT. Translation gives CASSLAVNTGELFF.